This TCR beta chain was sequenced for a study of regulatory T cells. Study-wide results and limits: Treg repertoire restriction varied and was strongest in the two most severe patients. In CD3G deficiency, regulatory T cells had lower Shannon diversity than autologous conventional CD4+ and control regulatory cells. In patients, unique TRB V-J pairs were restricted and V/J usage skewed, especially in Tregs.

The primer mix had 52 TRBV and 13 TRBJ primers. Assay: immunoSEQ multiplex PCR; the TCRdb copy retains only in-frame clones and omits some. The data hold about 5,700 clones, with over 75% observed a single time. CD4+ T cells were divided by sorting: CD25-high CD127-low Tregs, CD25-low CD127-high conventional cells. The CDR3 length is 15 residues. Germline V gene data show CDR1 as SEHNR and CDR2 as FQNEAQ (reference sequence). Trimming removed 2 bases from V and 1 base from J; junction bases left unmatched: 1. As regards this clone: The antigen is not known.

The chain combines TRBV7-9 with TRBJ2-5, with 10 bases identical to TRBD1. The receptor was isolated from a person aged 18 to 29 with CD3G deficiency. Specimen: CD4+ Tregs sorted from blood. Here the CDR3 DNA reads TGTGCCAGCAGCTTAAGGACAGGGGGCCAAGAGACCCAGTACTTC. This translates into CASSLRTGGQETQYF.